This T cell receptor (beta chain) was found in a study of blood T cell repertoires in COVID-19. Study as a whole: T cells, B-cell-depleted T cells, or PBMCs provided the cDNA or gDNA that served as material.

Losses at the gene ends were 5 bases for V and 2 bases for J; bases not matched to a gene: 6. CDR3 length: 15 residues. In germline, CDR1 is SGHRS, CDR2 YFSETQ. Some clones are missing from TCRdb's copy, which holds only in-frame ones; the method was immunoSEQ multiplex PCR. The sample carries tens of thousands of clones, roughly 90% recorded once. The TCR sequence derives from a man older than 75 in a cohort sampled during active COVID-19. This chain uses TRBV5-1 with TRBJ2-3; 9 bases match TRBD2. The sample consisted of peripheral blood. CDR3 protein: CASRPGTSSTDTQYF. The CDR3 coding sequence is TGCGCCAGCAGGCCCGGGACTAGCTCCACAGATACGCAGTATTTT.